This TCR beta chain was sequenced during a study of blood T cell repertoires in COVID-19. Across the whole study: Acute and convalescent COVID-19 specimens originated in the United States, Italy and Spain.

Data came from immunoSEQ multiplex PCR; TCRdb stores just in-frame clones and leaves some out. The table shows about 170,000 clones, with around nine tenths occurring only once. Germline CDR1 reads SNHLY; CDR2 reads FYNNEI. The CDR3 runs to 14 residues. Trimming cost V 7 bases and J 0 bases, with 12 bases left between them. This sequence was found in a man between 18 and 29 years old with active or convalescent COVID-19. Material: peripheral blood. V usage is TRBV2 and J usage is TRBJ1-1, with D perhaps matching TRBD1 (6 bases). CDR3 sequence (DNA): TGTGCCAGCACCAGGGACATACTGAACACTGAAGCTTTCTTT. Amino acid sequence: CASTRDILNTEAFF.